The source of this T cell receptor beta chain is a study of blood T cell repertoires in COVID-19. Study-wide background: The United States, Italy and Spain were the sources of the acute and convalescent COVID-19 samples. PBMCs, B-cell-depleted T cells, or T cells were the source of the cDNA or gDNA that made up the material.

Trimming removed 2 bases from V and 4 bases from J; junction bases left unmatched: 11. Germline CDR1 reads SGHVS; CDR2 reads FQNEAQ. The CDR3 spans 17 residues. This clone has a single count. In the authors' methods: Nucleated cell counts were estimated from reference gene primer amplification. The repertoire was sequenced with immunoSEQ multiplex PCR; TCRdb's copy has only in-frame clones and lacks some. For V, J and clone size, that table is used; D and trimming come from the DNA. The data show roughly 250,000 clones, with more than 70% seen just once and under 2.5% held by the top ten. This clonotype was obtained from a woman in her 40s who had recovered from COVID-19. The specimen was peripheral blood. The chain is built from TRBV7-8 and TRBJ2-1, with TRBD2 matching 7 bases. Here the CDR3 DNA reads TGTGCCAGCAGCTTACCCCGGGAGGAGATTTCATACAATGAGCAGTTCTTC. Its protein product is CASSLPREEISYNEQFF. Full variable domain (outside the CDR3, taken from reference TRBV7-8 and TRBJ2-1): GAGVSQSPRYKVAKRGQDVALRCDPISGHVSLFWYQQALGQGPEFLTYFQNEAQLDKSGLPSDRFFAERPEGSVSTLKIQRTQQEDSAVYLCASSLPREEISYNEQFFGPGTRLTVL.